This T cell receptor beta chain was recorded in a study of cytomegalovirus exposure and HLA in healthy donors. Study conclusions and caveats: Certain sequence variants were highly shared and formed a cluster, and this cluster was likely a sequencing artifact.

Per the germline V gene, CDR1 is SGHVS and CDR2 is FQNEAQ. The CDR3 totals 17 residues. The trim removed 5 bases at V and 3 bases at J, leaving 15 bases unmatched. PCR amplification relied on 60 Vbeta primers (plus 13 Jbeta primers). Per the original methods: In a later analysis, the count reached some 75 million unique TCR beta chains, with roughly 11 million shared. Sequencing used immunoSEQ multiplex PCR; TCRdb keeps in-frame clones, though not all of them. V, J and clone size are those of that table, while D and trimming were read from the DNA. The sample yields roughly 150,000 clones, 70% to 80% seen once. This clone was seen more than once but under ten times. The antigen is not known.

The sample was PBMCs. The sequence came from a male donor in good health and CMV-seronegative. The V and J genes are TRBV7-8 and TRBJ2-5; 7 bases align to TRBD1. The CDR3 DNA follows: TGTGCCAGCAGCGATAGCGTTCAGGGGGTTCCCAAAGAGACCCAGTACTTC. Translating gives CASSDSVQGVPKETQYF.